Shown below are 22 T cell receptor beta chains from a single sample sequenced in a study of blood T cell repertoires in COVID-19. Measured with immunoSEQ multiplex PCR; TCRdb has only the in-frame clones, and not every one. Among roughly 250,000 clones listed, around 84% were seen once. The material sequenced was PBMCs or T cells enriched from blood (not recorded which). These receptors were collected from a woman in her forties or fifties who had recovered from COVID-19.

The chain has TRBV10-1 and TRBJ2-2; D gene ambiguous. Germline assignment: CDR1 WNHNN and CDR2 SYGVQD (reference sequence). Trimming removed 2 bases from V and 3 bases from J, with 13 bases in between. The CDR3 runs to 16 residues. The CDR3 sequence is CASSERASADTGELFF. The CDR3, as DNA: TGCGCCAGCAGTGAGAGAGCCTCTGCGGACACCGGGGAGCTGTTTTTT.

This clone was observed a few times. This chain joins TRBV7-2 and TRBJ2-1; tentative D call: TRBD2 (6 bases). This CDR3 is 15 amino acids long. The V gene's germline CDR1 is SGHTA and CDR2 FQGNSA. V lost 4 bases and J lost 4, with 14 bases in between. The CDR3 sequence is CASSSQGGWYNEQFF. The CDR3 region has the DNA TGTGCCAGCAGCTCCCAGGGAGGTTGGTACAATGAGCAGTTCTTC.

This chain connects TRBV5-1 to TRBJ1-2; the match to TRBD1 covers 12 bases. The CDR3 spans 14 residues. Germline CDR1 is SGHRS and CDR2 is YFSETQ. The ends lost 3 bases at V and 6 bases at J; junction bases unmatched: 3. CDR3 sequence reads: CASSWDRGQDGYTF. The CDR3 coding sequence is TGCGCCAGCAGCTGGGACAGGGGGCAGGATGGCTACACCTTC.

J is TRBJ2-7 and V is TRBV11-2; perhaps TRBD2 as D (5 bases). Trimming left V 5 bases short and J 0 bases short, with 17 bases between. The length of the CDR3 is 16 residues. Germline CDR1 reads SGHAT; CDR2 reads FQNNGV. In DNA, the CDR3 is TGTGCCAGCAGCCTTCCTGGCGGGCCGAGCTCCTACGAGCAGTACTTC. Translated, it gives CASSLPGGPSSYEQYF.

This clone was recorded only once. The genes are TRBV30 and TRBJ1-2; no clear D gene. CDR1 and CDR2 from the germline V gene are GTSNPN and SVGIG (reference sequence). The CDR3 totals 11 residues. Between the trimmed V and J ends, which lost 1 base and 7 bases, there was a span of 7 bases. For the CDR3, the DNA is TGTGCCTGGAGTGAAACGGGTGGCTACACCTTC. Protein product: CAWSETGGYTF.

V is TRBV20-1 and J is TRBJ2-7, with 10 bases matching TRBD2. CDR1 is DFQATT and CDR2 is SNEGSKA in the germline V gene (reference sequence). The CDR3 runs 14 residues. The J segment lost 6 bases and the V segment lost 3 bases, leaving 8 bases of the junction unmatched. The chain's CDR3 is CSASASGSRPEQYF. The CDR3, as DNA: TGCAGTGCTAGTGCTAGCGGGAGTCGTCCCGAGCAGTACTTC.

This clone was detected a few times. The chain couples TRBV19 to TRBJ1-2; 9 nucleotides match TRBD1. The CDR3 totals 18 residues. V shed 3 bases and J 4 bases; nucleotides not matched to a gene: 15. Germline-derived CDR1 and CDR2 are LNHDA and SQIVND (reference sequence). This CDR3 reads CASSISSTGGDWSYGYTF. As DNA, the CDR3 is TGTGCCAGTAGTATTTCATCTACAGGGGGCGATTGGAGCTATGGCTACACCTTC. Supplemented by reference TRBV19 and TRBJ1-2, the full variable domain reads DGGITQSPKYLFRKEGQNVTLSCEQNLNHDAMYWYRQDPGQGLRLIYYSQIVNDFQKGDIAEGYSVSREKKESFPLTVTSAQKNPTAFYLCASSISSTGGDWSYGYTFGSGTRLTVV.

V is TRBV6-4 and J is TRBJ2-1; 11 nucleotides agree with TRBD2. Trimming removed 0 bases from V and 8 bases from J; junction bases left unmatched: 6. Germline values: CDR1 MRHNA, CDR2 SNTAGT. This CDR3 has 16 residues. The chain's CDR3 is CASSDSLAGGPDEQFF. The CDR3 bases are TGTGCCAGCAGTGACTCCTTAGCGGGAGGGCCTGATGAGCAGTTCTTC.

This chain links TRBV15 with TRBJ1-4; TRBD1 matches 10 bases. Germline V gene sequence: CDR1 LNHNV, CDR2 YYDKDF (reference sequence). This CDR3 is 20 amino acids long. J was trimmed by 0 bases and V by 5 bases; bases with no gene match: 15. The CDR3 reads CATSPGSGTGDVTTNEKLFF. In DNA, the CDR3 is TGTGCCACCAGCCCTGGATCGGGGACAGGGGACGTCACAACTAATGAAAAACTGTTTTTT.

This clone was seen just once. The CDR3 region is CASSPLLASGELFF. The CDR3 bases are TGCGCCAGCAGCCCATTACTAGCGTCCGGGGAGCTGTTTTTT. The chain combines TRBV5-1 with TRBJ2-2, with TRBD2 matching 7 bases. This CDR3 is built from 14 residues. Trimming removed 4 bases from V and 6 bases from J; junction bases left unmatched: 6. Germline loops: CDR1 SGHRS, CDR2 YFSETQ.

The gene calls are TRBV18 and TRBJ1-4; 11 bases map to TRBD1. With V trimmed by 3 bases and J by 5 bases, 5 bases remained unmatched. Germline CDR1 is KGHSH and CDR2 is LQKENI. CDR3 length: 16 residues. CDR3: CASSPDRDRGNEKLFF. CDR3 nucleotides: TGTGCCAGCTCACCGGATAGGGACAGGGGGAATGAAAAACTGTTTTTT. The full variable domain, completed using reference TRBV18 and TRBJ1-4, is NAGVMQNPRHLVRRRGQEARLRCSPMKGHSHVYWYRQLPEEGLKFMVYLQKENIIDESGMPKERFSAEFPKEGPSILRIQQVVRGDSAAYFCASSPDRDRGNEKLFFGSGTQLSVL.

This clone turned up a few times. This sequence joins TRBV6-5 and TRBJ2-1, with D possibly matching TRBD1 (5 bases). CDR1 MNHEY and CDR2 SVGAGI come from the germline V gene. V lost 3 bases and J 15 bases, leaving 18 bases between the germline ends. The CDR3 loop spans 13 amino acids. The CDR3 loop reads CASSYKFKGPTFF. The DNA for the CDR3 is TGTGCCAGCAGTTATAAATTTAAGGGGCCGACGTTCTTC.

The rearrangement uses TRBV6-5 and TRBJ2-1, with D perhaps TRBD2 (6 bases). Trimming shortened V by 5 bases and J by 2 bases, and 13 bases separated the two germline ends. Germline loops: CDR1 MNHEY, CDR2 SVGAGI. The CDR3 runs 15 residues. CDR3 residues: CASSPVAGTYNEQFF. Here the CDR3 DNA reads TGTGCCAGCAGTCCTGTTGCGGGAACCTACAATGAGCAGTTCTTC.

This chain joins TRBV28 and TRBJ1-1, with D possibly being TRBD1 (5 bases). Germline assignment: CDR1 MDHEN and CDR2 SYDVKM. The CDR3 extends over 16 amino acids. Trimming shortened V by 5 bases and J by 0 bases, and 16 bases separated the two germline ends. The chain's CDR3 is CASSKTGGYLNTEAFF. The CDR3 DNA is TGTGCCAGCAGTAAAACGGGGGGTTACTTGAACACTGAAGCTTTCTTT.

J is TRBJ2-1 and V is TRBV5-4; D might be TRBD2 (6 bases). CDR3 length: 16 amino acids. CDR1 and CDR2 (germline): SGHNT, YYREEE (reference sequence). V was clipped by 0 bases and J by 3 bases, with 13 bases between them. The CDR3 sequence is CASSLASRESYNEQFF. DNA for the CDR3: TGTGCCAGCAGCTTGGCCTCGCGGGAAAGCTACAATGAGCAGTTCTTC.

This rearrangement joins TRBV6-6 to TRBJ2-1; tentative D call: TRBD2 (6 bases). Trimming shortened V by 2 bases and J by 8 bases, and 13 bases separated the two germline ends. CDR1 and CDR2 from the germline V gene are MNHNY and SVGAGI (reference sequence). The length of the CDR3 is 14 residues. CDR3 nucleotides: TGTGCCAGCAGTTACCGGGGGTTGGTTTATGAGCAGTTCTTC. Its protein is CASSYRGLVYEQFF.

V is TRBV27 and J is TRBJ2-7; 9 nucleotides align to TRBD2. The CDR3 has 15 residues. V lost 2 bases, J lost 3 bases, and 5 bases stayed unmatched. Germline-derived CDR1 and CDR2 are MNHEY and SMNVEV (reference sequence). CDR3 DNA: TGTGCCAGCAGTTTAGTAGGGACTAGCTTCTACGAGCAGTACTTC. It encodes CASSLVGTSFYEQYF.

The rearrangement uses TRBV28 and TRBJ1-2; 10 bases map to TRBD1. Germline assignment: CDR1 MDHEN and CDR2 SYDVKM. The trim removed 2 bases at V and 3 bases at J, leaving 3 bases unmatched. This CDR3 spans 15 amino acids. In nucleotides, the CDR3 is TGTGCCAGCAGTTTAAGCGGACAGGGGGACTATGGCTACACCTTC. This gives the protein CASSLSGQGDYGYTF.

The rearrangement joins TRBV5-5 to TRBJ2-7; no firm D call. Germline values: CDR1 SGHKS, CDR2 YYEKEE (reference sequence). The CDR3 is 14 amino acids. Trimming pared 5 bases from V and 6 bases from J, leaving 18 bases between. CDR3 coding DNA: TGTGCCAGCAGGCTTCTGCCTCAGGTTGGCGAGCAGTACTTC. Translating it yields CASRLLPQVGEQYF.

This chain connects TRBV28 to TRBJ1-1; TRBD1 might be the D (5 bases). V gave up 3 bases and J gave up 3 bases, with 11 bases separating them. Looked up from germline, CDR1 is MDHEN and CDR2 is SYDVKM. This CDR3 region has 14 residues. DNA of the CDR3: TGTGCCAGCAGTTTGGGACGGAGGGACACTGAAGCTTTCTTT. Translated: CASSLGRRDTEAFF. The full variable domain, its missing parts supplied by reference TRBV28 and TRBJ1-1, is DVKVTQSSRYLVKRTGEKVFLECVQDMDHENMFWYRQDPGLGLRLIYFSYDVKMKEKGDIPEGYSVSREKKERFSLILESASTNQTSMYLCASSLGRRDTEAFFGQGTRLTVV.

The chain recombines TRBV3-1 (or the pseudogene TRBV3-2) with TRBJ1-6, with 7 bases that match TRBD1. V lost 5 bases and J lost 7; bases outside the gene matches: 8. CDR3 length: 15 residues. CDR1 LGHDT and CDR2 YNNKEL come from the germline V gene (reference sequence). The CDR3 coding sequence is TGTGCCAGCAGCGAAACGGGACAGAACAATTCACCCCTCCACTTT. This encodes CASSETGQNNSPLHF.

The V call is TRBV30, the J call TRBJ1-1; the match to TRBD1 covers 7 bases. Germline V gene data show CDR1 as GTSNPN and CDR2 as SVGIG (reference sequence). CDR3 length equals 14 residues. Trimming took 5 bases from V and 6 from J; bases not matched to a gene: 12. The CDR3 region is CAWVDREGWAEAFF. DNA for the CDR3: TGTGCCTGGGTAGACAGGGAAGGGTGGGCTGAAGCTTTCTTT.